This TCR beta chain is from a study of T-cell memory formation after mild COVID-19. Study context: For the most part, TCR clusters were specific to one donor. Study-wide points: Clones shrinking between day 15 and 85 showed a balanced CD4/CD8 split, and those that grew later tilted toward CD4+. Some responding clones appeared in pre-infection memory, suggesting cross-reactive memory joined.

V lost 3 bases to trimming and J lost 8 bases, with 8 bases between them. The CDR3 is made up of 12 amino acids. The table lists this clonotype with many counts. The antigen is unknown. The TCR alpha and TCR beta cDNA libraries, bearing sample barcodes and UMIs, were generated by 5'RACE using constant-segment primers. TCRdb recomputed calls from the 5' RACE reads with MiXCR, one row per CDR3 protein. This table has roughly 580,000 distinct CDR3 sequences, about 20% appearing once. V is TRBV12-3 or TRBV12-4 and J is TRBJ2-1; D unclear. The sequence came from an adult woman who had mild COVID-19 (a few samples of this study predate the infection). Cell type and time point are not known. Sequencing was carried out using PBMCs or a T cell subset sorted from them (not recorded which). The CDR3 here is CASSFEVYEQFF. The CDR3, as DNA: TGTGCCAGCAGTTTTGAAGTCTATGAGCAGTTCTTC.